The TCR beta chain described here comes from a study of identical twins. General observations from the study: For zero-insertion analyses, partial confounding could come from invariant MAIT and iNKT cells. Instead of following the same donors, the conclusions were based on cross-sectional statistical analysis.

TCRdb reprocessed the 5' RACE reads via MiXCR and lists one record per CDR3 protein. The sample lists fewer than 900,000 distinct CDR3 sequences; roughly 20% were seen once. On this clonotype itself: Its antigen is undetermined.

The CDR3 covers 14 residues. Trimming shortened V by 0 bases and J by 4 bases, and 12 bases separated the two germline ends. The germline gives CDR1 DFQATT, CDR2 SNEGSKA (reference sequence). These data were likewise used in another study, on T cells expressing NK-cell markers. That report notes: Seven donors tested HCMV-seropositive and one tested seronegative among the eight sequenced. There were a few donors in whom these clonotypes also led the CD3+CD56-NKG2C+ fraction.

The sequencing sample was made of PBMCs. This clonotype originated in a woman aged 18-29 years in good health. The chain combines TRBV20-1 with TRBJ1-1, with D unresolved. The CDR3 loop reads CSAREEKGFTEAFF. The CDR3 DNA reads TGCAGTGCTAGAGAAGAGAAAGGGTTCACTGAAGCTTTCTTT.